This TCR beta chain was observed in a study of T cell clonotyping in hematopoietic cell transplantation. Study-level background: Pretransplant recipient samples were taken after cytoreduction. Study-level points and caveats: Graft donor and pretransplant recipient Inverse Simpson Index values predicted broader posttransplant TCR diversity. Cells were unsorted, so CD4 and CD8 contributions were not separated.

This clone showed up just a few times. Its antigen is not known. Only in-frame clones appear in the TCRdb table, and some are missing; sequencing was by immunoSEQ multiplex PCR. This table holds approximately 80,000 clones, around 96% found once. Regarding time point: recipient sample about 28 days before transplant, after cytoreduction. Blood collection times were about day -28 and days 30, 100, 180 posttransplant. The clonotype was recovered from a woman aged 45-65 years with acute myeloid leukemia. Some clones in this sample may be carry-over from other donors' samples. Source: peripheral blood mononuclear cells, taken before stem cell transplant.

CDR3 DNA sequence: TGTGCCAGCAGCTTTGGAGGGCCTCCCTACGAGCAGTACTTC. It encodes CASSFGGPPYEQYF. The rearrangement joins TRBV11-2 to TRBJ2-7, with a possible D match to TRBD2 (6 bases). The V and J ends lost 3 bases and 2 bases respectively, with 11 bases between them. CDR1 is SGHAT and CDR2 is FQNNGV in the germline V gene. This CDR3 contains 14 residues.